The clone carrying this T cell receptor beta chain has only a few counts. One entry per CDR3 protein results from TCRdb running MiXCR on the RT-PCR reads. This table holds more than 550,000 distinct CDR3 sequences, around 14% found once. CDR3 length: 14 residues. Germline lookup yields CDR1 MDHEN and CDR2 SYDVKM. Trimming took off 7 bases at V and 0 bases at J, with 11 bases between the two ends. This sequence joins TRBV28 and TRBJ2-3; possible D gene TRBD2, 5 bases. The TCR comes from a female donor in good health, serving as a healthy control. The specimen sequenced was memory CD4+ T cells from blood. In DNA, the CDR3 is TGTGCCAGCATCGAGGGCAGAAGCACAGATACGCAGTATTTT. This encodes CASIEGRSTDTQYF.